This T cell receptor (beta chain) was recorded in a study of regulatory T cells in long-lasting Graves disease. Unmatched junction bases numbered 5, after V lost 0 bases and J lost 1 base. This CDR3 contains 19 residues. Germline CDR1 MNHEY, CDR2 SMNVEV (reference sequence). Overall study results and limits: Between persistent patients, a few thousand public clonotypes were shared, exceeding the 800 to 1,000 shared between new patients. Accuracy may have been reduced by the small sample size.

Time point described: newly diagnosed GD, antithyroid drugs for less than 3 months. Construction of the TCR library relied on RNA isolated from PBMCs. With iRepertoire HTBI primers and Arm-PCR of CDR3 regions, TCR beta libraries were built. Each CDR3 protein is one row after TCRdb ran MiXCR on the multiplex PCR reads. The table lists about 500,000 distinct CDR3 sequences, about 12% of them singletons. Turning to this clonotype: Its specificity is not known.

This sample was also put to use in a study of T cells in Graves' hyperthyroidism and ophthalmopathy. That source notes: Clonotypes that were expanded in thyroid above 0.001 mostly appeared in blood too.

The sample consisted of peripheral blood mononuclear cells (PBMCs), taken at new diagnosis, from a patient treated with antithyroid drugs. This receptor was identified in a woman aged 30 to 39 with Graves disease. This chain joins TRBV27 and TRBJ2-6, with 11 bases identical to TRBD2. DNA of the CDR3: TGTGCCAGCAGTTTATCACTAGCGGGAGTTTCTTCTGGGGCCAACGTCCTGACTTTC. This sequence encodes CASSLSLAGVSSGANVLTF.